The present T cell receptor (beta chain) was sequenced within a study of OX40 agonist ivuxolimab in advanced cancers. Findings of the study overall: Undetermined was the antigen specificity of the expanded peripheral T cells. CD4+ and CD8+ blood T cells expanded clonally by week 6 at 0.1 to 3.0 mg/kg.

As concerns this clone: Its specificity is unknown.

Autoimmune disease history or systemic immunosuppression meant exclusion. Profiling relied on immunoSEQ multiplex PCR, and the TCRdb table lists in-frame clones only, not all of them. The sample shows about 50,000 clones, 60% to 80% of them seen only once. Sequencing was performed on CD4+ or CD8+ T cells sorted from blood, taken in a trial of the OX40 agonist ivuxolimab. This TCR derives from an adult with an advanced solid tumor such as melanoma, head and neck, liver or kidney cancer.

The CDR3 sequence is CASSLGFATNEKLFF. CDR3 nucleotide sequence: TGTGCCAGCAGCTTAGGCTTTGCAACTAATGAAAAACTGTTTTTT. The J gene is TRBJ1-4, the V gene TRBV11-2; no reliable D call. The ends were cut back, 1 base at V and 0 bases at J, with 6 bases in the middle. The length of the CDR3 is 15 residues. Germline V gives CDR1 SGHAT, CDR2 FQNNGV.